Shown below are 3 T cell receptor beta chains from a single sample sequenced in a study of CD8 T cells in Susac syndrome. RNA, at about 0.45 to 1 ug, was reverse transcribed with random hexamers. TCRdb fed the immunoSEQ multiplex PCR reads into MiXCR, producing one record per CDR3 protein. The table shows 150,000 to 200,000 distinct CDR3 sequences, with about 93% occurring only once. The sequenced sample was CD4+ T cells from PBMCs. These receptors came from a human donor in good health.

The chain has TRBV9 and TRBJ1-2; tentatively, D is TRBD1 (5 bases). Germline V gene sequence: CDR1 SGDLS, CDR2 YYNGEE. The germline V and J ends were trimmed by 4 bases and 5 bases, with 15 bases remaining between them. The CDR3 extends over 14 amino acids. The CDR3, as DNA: TGTGCCAGCAGCCCGCTCCAGGGCACGTATGGCTACACCTTC. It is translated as CASSPLQGTYGYTF.

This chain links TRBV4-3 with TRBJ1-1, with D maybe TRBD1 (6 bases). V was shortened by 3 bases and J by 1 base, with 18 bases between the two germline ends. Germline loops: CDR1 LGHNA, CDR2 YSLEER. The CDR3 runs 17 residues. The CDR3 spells CASSQTIVGGRNTEAFF. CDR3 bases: TGCGCCAGCAGCCAGACAATCGTGGGGGGCCGGAACACTGAAGCTTTCTTT.

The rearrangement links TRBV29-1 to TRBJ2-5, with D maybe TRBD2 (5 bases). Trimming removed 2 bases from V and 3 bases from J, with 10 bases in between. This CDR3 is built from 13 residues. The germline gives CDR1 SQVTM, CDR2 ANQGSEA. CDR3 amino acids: CSVERGSEETQYF. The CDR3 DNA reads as TGCAGCGTTGAAAGAGGGTCTGAAGAGACCCAGTACTTC.